These T cell receptor beta chains were read from a single sample in a study of T cell repertoires in cytomegalovirus infection. TCRdb re-analysed the reads in MiXCR, keeping a single row per CDR3 protein. The sample holds about 770,000 distinct CDR3 sequences, just under 30% seen once. These receptors have no identified antigens. The material was cultured CD8+ T cells from PBMCs, obtained from culture after CMV antigen stimulation. These receptors all come from a human donor in good health (CMV status not recorded). Some clones in this sample may be carry-over from other donors' samples. Both conserved end residues are part of each CDR3. Fields, in order: CDR3 length, V gene, CDR3 protein.

len: 16; v_gene: TRBV5-6; CDR3aa: CASSLGQGALNTEAFF
len: 11; v_gene: TRBV7-9; CDR3aa: CASSPGAQAFF
len: 15; v_gene: TRBV10-3; CDR3aa: CAISEGTGYRTEAFF
len: 15; v_gene: TRBV2; CDR3aa: CASSPDGFLNYGYTF
len: 11; v_gene: TRBV20-1; CDR3aa: CSADMNTEAFF
len: 14; v_gene: TRBV14; CDR3aa: CASSQVYSSYEQYF
len: 12; v_gene: TRBV13; CDR3aa: CASSGQLNEQFF
len: 14; v_gene: TRBV7-9; CDR3aa: CASSIYRGQSGYTF
len: 14; v_gene: TRBV4-1; CDR3aa: CASSQQGNQETQYF
len: 14; v_gene: TRBV6-8; CDR3aa: CASSYFDMNTEAFF
len: 15; v_gene: TRBV27; CDR3aa: CATVKRDLYTDTQYF
len: 14; v_gene: TRBV9; CDR3aa: CASSGQRPGNTIYF
len: 16; v_gene: TRBV11-2; CDR3aa: CASSLRGRVGTDTQYF
len: 13; v_gene: TRBV19; CDR3aa: CASSHTRSYEQYF
len: 16; v_gene: TRBV10-3; CDR3aa: CAIPFWWSYITGELFF
len: 16; v_gene: TRBV11-3; CDR3aa: CASSLEGTSSHNEQFF
len: 14; v_gene: TRBV27; CDR3aa: CASSLRQGGDEQYF
len: 16; v_gene: TRBV20-1; CDR3aa: CSAREVKDREGYGYTF
len: 15; v_gene: TRBV7-6; CDR3aa: CASSLDGTSTDTQYF
len: 14; v_gene: TRBV9; CDR3aa: CASSVGGTVLGYTF
len: 13; v_gene: TRBV29-1; CDR3aa: CSVSPDSRYEQYF
len: 13; v_gene: TRBV7-2; CDR3aa: CASSGGPVDIQYF
len: 12; v_gene: TRBV29-1; CDR3aa: CSVEEGEYGYTF
len: 13; v_gene: TRBV10-2; CDR3aa: CASSEGVTDTQYF
len: 12; v_gene: TRBV7-6; CDR3aa: CASSYLHQPQHF
len: 15; v_gene: TRBV15; CDR3aa: CATSRGQNSGNTIYF
len: 15; v_gene: TRBV6-2/TRBV6-3; CDR3aa: CASSFTDGLNQPQHF
len: 14; v_gene: TRBV12-3/TRBV12-4; CDR3aa: CASSAGPGANVLTF
len: 16; v_gene: TRBV7-6; CDR3aa: CASSPRDRGLSGELFF
len: 16; v_gene: TRBV6-5; CDR3aa: CASSYSDGPSYNEQFF
len: 17; v_gene: TRBV27; CDR3aa: CASSAGTPTSPGEKLFF
len: 17; v_gene: TRBV7-2; CDR3aa: CASSLVGWRGGKETQYF
len: 15; v_gene: TRBV7-7; CDR3aa: CASSLGAGGPTEQFF
len: 14; v_gene: TRBV7-9; CDR3aa: CASRSPDREGGYTF
len: 15; v_gene: TRBV6-1; CDR3aa: CASFWTQGATGELFF
len: 15; v_gene: TRBV12-5; CDR3aa: CASGLAGQGNETQYF
len: 17; v_gene: TRBV2; CDR3aa: CASSTILDRGGNQPQHF
len: 14; v_gene: TRBV5-3; CDR3aa: CASSLPGWAHTIYF
len: 16; v_gene: TRBV20-1; CDR3aa: CSAREGQGAFQETQYF
len: 14; v_gene: TRBV6-5; CDR3aa: CASSYTEGADTQYF
len: 16; v_gene: TRBV2; CDR3aa: CASSEPGLAVLNEQFF
len: 14; v_gene: TRBV3-1; CDR3aa: CASTSSGGYGTQYF
len: 15; v_gene: TRBV20-1; CDR3aa: CSARDLAGGLSEQFF
len: 17; v_gene: TRBV7-6; CDR3aa: CASSLDPGTTMNTEAFF
len: 13; v_gene: TRBV18; CDR3aa: CASSPTINYGYTF
len: 16; v_gene: TRBV28; CDR3aa: CASSRTSGGASFEQFF
len: 15; v_gene: TRBV27; CDR3aa: CASNMRISSYNEQFF
len: 14; v_gene: TRBV7-8; CDR3aa: CASSPKTGITPLHF
len: 15; v_gene: TRBV7-9; CDR3aa: CASSLGLDGSYGYTF
len: 16; v_gene: TRBV27; CDR3aa: CASSSTSGYSYNEQFF
len: 12; v_gene: TRBV29-1; CDR3aa: CSVDSPRGTQYF
len: 13; v_gene: TRBV28; CDR3aa: CASSLFGANEAFF
len: 16; v_gene: TRBV6-2/TRBV6-3; CDR3aa: CASSTRGSGGDNEQFF
len: 16; v_gene: TRBV7-9; CDR3aa: CASSPNQMGFGTEAFF
len: 11; v_gene: TRBV27; CDR3aa: CASRIGETQYF
len: 15; v_gene: TRBV7-9; CDR3aa: CASIPREANTGELFF
len: 13; v_gene: TRBV19; CDR3aa: CASTGQVWWPQHF